Described below is a single T cell receptor (beta chain) sequence and its context. Its antigen is unknown. The data originate from a study of T-cell memory formation after mild COVID-19. Across the whole study: Among the donors, TCR clusters were largely specific to each donor. Broader study findings: Contracting CD4+ clones were located mainly in CM and EM, and CD8+ clones in EMRA. For second-wave clones that peaked at day 37, SARS-CoV-2 specificity went unverified.

TCRalpha and TCRbeta libraries used 5'RACE with constant-segment primers and UMIs. Each CDR3 protein is one row after TCRdb ran MiXCR on the 5' RACE reads. Of some 340,000 distinct CDR3 sequences in the sample, approximately 13% were seen once. Sequencing was carried out using PBMCs or a T cell subset sorted from them (not recorded which). This sequence was found in a man in his late teens or twenties who had mild COVID-19 (a few samples of this study predate the infection). Cell type and time point are not known.

CDR3 coding DNA: TGTGCCAGCCAGGATCGGGGGGCCGGAGAGACCCAGTACTTC. Its protein is CASQDRGAGETQYF. The genes are TRBV18 and TRBJ2-5, with D possibly matching TRBD2 (7 bases). This CDR3 is built from 14 residues. Germline-derived CDR1 and CDR2 are KGHSH and LQKENI. V lost 8 bases and J 4 bases, leaving 17 bases between the germline ends.